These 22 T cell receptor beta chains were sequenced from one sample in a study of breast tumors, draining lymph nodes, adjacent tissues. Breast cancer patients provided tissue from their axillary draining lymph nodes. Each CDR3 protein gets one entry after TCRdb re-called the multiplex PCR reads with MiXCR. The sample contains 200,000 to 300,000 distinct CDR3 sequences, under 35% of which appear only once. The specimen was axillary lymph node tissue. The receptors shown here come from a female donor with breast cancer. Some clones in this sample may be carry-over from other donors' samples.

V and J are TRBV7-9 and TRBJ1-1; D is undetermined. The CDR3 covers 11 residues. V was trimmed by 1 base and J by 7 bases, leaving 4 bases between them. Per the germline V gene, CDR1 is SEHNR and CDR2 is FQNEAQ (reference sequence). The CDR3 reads CASSLEHEAFF. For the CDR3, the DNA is TGTGCCAGCAGCTTAGAGCATGAAGCTTTCTTT.

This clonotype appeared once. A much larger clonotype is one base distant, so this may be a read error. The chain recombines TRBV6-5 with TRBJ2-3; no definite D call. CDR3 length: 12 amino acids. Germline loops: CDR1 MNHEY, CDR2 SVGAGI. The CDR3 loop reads CAGSSVSDTQYF. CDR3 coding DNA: TGTGCCGGCAGTTCCGTCTCAGATACGCAGTATTTT.

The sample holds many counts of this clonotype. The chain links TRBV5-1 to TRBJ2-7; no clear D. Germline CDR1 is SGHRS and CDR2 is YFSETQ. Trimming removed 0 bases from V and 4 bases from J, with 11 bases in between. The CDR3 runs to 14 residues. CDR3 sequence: CASSLEFWSYEQYF. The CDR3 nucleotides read TGCGCCAGCAGCTTGGAATTTTGGAGTTACGAGCAGTACTTC.

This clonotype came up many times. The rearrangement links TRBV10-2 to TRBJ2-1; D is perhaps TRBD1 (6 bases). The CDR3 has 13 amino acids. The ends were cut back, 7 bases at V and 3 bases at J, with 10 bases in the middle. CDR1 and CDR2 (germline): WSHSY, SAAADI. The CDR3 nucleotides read TGCGCCAGCAACCCACAGGGCTACAATGAGCAGTTCTTC. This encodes CASNPQGYNEQFF.

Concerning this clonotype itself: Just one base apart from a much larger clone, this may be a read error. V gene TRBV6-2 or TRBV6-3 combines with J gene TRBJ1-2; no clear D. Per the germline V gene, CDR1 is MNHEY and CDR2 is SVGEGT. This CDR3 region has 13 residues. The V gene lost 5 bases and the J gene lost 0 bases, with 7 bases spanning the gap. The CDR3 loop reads CASSHGTNYGYTF. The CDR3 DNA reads TGTGCCAGCAGTCACGGGACTAACTATGGCTACACCTTC.

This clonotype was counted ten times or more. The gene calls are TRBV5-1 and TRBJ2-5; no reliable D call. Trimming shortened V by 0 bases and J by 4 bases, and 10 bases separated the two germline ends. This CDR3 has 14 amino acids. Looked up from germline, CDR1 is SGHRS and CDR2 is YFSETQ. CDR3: CASSLGSDGETQYF. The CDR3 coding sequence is TGCGCCAGCAGCTTGGGGTCAGACGGAGAGACCCAGTACTTC. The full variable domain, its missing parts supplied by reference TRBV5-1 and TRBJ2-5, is KAGVTQTPRYLIKTRGQQVTLSCSPISGHRSVSWYQQTPGQGLQFLFEYFSETQRNKGNFPGRFSGRQFSNSRSEMNVSTLELGDSALYLCASSLGSDGETQYFGPGTRLLVL.

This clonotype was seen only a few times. Here the CDR3 DNA reads TGTGCCAGTAGTACGAAAAGGGGGCGGGAAGCTTTCTTT. It translates to CASSTKRGREAFF. The V call is TRBV19, the J call TRBJ1-1; 7 bases map to TRBD1. There are 13 residues in the CDR3. The germline V gene has CDR1 LNHDA and CDR2 SQIVND (reference sequence). V shed 4 bases, J shed 8 bases, and the junction held 7 bases outside the gene matches. The complete variable domain, with remaining parts taken from reference TRBV19 and TRBJ1-1, reads DGGITQSPKYLFRKEGQNVTLSCEQNLNHDAMYWYRQDPGQGLRLIYYSQIVNDFQKGDIAEGYSVSREKKESFPLTVTSAQKNPTAFYLCASSTKRGREAFFGQGTRLTVV.

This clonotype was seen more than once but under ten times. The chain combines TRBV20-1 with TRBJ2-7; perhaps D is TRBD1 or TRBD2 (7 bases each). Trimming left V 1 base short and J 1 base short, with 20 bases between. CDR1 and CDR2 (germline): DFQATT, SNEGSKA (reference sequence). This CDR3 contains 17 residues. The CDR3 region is CSARARGAGAWSYEQYF. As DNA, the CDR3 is TGCAGTGCTAGAGCCAGGGGGGCGGGAGCCTGGTCCTACGAGCAGTACTTC.

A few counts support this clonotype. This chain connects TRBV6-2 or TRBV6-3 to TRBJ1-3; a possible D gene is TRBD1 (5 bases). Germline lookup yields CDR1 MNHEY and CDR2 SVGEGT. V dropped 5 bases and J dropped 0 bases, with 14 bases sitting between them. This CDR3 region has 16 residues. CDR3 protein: CASSRPETASGNTIYF. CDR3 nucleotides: TGTGCCAGCAGTCGACCAGAGACAGCCTCTGGAAACACCATATATTTT.

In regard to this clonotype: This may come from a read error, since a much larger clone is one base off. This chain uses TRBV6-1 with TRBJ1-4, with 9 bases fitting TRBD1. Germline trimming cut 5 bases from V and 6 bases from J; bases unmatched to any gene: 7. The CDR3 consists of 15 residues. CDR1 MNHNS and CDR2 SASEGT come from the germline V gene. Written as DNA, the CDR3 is TGTGCCAGCAGTCCCACAGGGGGCGTTTATGAAAAACTGTTTTTT. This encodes CASSPTGGVYEKLFF.

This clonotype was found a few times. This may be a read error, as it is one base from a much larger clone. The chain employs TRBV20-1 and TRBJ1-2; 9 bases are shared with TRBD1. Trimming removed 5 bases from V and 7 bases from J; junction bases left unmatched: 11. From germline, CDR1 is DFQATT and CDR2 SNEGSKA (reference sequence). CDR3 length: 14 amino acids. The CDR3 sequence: CSAGNTGGGSGYTF. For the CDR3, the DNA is TGCAGTGCTGGAAATACAGGGGGCGGGAGTGGCTACACCTTC.

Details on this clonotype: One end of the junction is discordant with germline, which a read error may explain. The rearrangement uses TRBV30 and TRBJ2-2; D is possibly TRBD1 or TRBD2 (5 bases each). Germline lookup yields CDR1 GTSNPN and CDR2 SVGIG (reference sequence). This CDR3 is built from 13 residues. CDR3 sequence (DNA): TGTGCCTGGATGCCCTACGGGACCGGGGAGCTGGTTTTT. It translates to CAWMPYGTGELVF.

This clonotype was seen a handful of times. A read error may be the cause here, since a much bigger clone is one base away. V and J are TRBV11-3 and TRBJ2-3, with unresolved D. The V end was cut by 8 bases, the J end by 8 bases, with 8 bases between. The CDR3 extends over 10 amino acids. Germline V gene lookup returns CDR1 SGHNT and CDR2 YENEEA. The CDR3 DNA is TGTGCCAGCGGTTTAAGTACGCAGTATTTT. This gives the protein CASGLSTQYF.

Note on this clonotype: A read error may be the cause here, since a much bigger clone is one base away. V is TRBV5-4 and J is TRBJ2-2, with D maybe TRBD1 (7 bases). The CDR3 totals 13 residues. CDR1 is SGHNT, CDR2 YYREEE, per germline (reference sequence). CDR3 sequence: CAIPDRNTGGLFF. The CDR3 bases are TGTGCCATCCCGGACAGGAACACCGGGGGGCTGTTTTTT.

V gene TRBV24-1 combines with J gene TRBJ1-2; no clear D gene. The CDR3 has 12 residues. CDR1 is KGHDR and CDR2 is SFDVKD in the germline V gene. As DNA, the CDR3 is TGTACCTCGTTGATGGGCGACTATGGCTACACCTTC. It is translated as CTSLMGDYGYTF.

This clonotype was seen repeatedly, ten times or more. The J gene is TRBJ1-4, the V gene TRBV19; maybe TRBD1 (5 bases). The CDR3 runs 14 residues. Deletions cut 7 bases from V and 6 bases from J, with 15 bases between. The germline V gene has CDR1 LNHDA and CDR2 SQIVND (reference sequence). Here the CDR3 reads CASTPRDGHEKLFF. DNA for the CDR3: TGTGCCAGTACCCCCCGGGACGGACATGAAAAACTGTTTTTT.

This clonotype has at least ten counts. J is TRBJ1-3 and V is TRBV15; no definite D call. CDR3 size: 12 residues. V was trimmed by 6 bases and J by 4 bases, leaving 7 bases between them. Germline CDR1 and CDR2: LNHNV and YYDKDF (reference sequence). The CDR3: CATRGAGNTIYF. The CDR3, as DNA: TGTGCCACCAGAGGCGCCGGAAACACCATATATTTT.

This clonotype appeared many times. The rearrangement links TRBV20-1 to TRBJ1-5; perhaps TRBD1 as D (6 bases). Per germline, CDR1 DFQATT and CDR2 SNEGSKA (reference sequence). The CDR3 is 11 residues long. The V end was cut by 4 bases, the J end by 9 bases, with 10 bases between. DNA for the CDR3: TGCAGTGCTAAGGGGGTGAGGCCCCAGCATTTT. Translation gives CSAKGVRPQHF.

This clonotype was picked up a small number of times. The CDR3, as DNA: TGTGCCAGCTCACAGACACCATACAATGAGCAGTTCTTC. This gives the protein CASSQTPYNEQFF. The chain recombines TRBV9 with TRBJ2-1; D not certain. This CDR3 contains 13 residues. Germline V gene data show CDR1 as SGDLS and CDR2 as YYNGEE. Trimming removed 7 bases from V and 4 bases from J, with 12 bases in between.

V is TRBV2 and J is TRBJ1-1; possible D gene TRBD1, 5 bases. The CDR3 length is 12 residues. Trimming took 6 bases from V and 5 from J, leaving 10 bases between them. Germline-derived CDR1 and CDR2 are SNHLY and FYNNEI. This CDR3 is CASRSTETEAFF. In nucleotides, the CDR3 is TGTGCCAGCAGGTCGACAGAAACTGAAGCTTTCTTT.

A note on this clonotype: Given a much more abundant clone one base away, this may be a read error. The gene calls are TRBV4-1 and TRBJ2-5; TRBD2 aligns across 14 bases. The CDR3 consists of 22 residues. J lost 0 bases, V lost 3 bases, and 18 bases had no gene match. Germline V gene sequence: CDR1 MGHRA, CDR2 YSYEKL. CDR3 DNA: TGCGCCAGCAGCCACGGAAGGACTGTGACTAGCGGGAGGGCGGGGTACCAAGAGACCCAGTACTTC. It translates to CASSHGRTVTSGRAGYQETQYF.

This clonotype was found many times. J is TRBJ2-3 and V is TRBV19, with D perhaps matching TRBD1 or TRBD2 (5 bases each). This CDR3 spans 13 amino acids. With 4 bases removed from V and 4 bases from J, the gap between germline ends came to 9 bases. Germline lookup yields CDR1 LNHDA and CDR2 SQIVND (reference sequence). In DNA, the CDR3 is TGTGCCAGTAGTAGGGGGAGCGCAGATACGCAGTATTTT. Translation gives CASSRGSADTQYF.